This T cell receptor (beta chain) was observed in a study of cytomegalovirus exposure and HLA in healthy donors. Overall study results and limits: It was shown in a later analysis that HLA-associated TCR beta chains were more clonally expanded than other, equally common chains.

The CDR3 totals 12 residues. Germline-derived CDR1 and CDR2 are SQVTM and ANQGSEA. Trimming pared 6 bases from V and 5 bases from J, leaving 13 bases between. With regard to this clone: Its antigen is unidentified.

This PCR relied on a set of 60 Vbeta primers and 13 Jbeta primers. Using immunoSEQ multiplex PCR, the repertoire was profiled, and TCRdb retains in-frame clones only, with some absent. The sample includes more than 90,000 clones, roughly 79% of them seen just once. While unrecorded immune exposures were likely, the donors were nominally healthy when sampled. The J gene is TRBJ1-2, the V gene TRBV29-1, with a tentative D call TRBD1 (5 bases). The sequencing input was PBMCs. The TCR sequence derives from a man aged 25-40 years in good health and CMV-seronegative. Here the CDR3 reads CSVQGTAYGYTF. The CDR3 DNA sequence: TGCAGCGTACAAGGGACTGCATATGGCTACACCTTC.